This TCR beta chain was sequenced during a study of T cell responses to AZD1222 COVID-19 vaccine. Study results and limitations: Unmutated variant regions are reportedly targeted by nearly half of spike-specific TCRs.

Germline-derived CDR1 and CDR2 are MGHRA and YSYEKL. The length of the CDR3 is 13 residues. Trimming at V came to 0 bases and at J to 8 bases, leaving 3 bases not matched to a gene. TCRdb's table, derived via immunoSEQ multiplex PCR, lists solely in-frame clones and lacks some. Of 55,000 to 80,000 clones in the sample, 76% were seen once. Details on this clone: Antigen unknown.

This TCR derives from an adult in good health. The sequencing here drew on peripheral blood, taken on day 0 of AZD1222 vaccination. V and J are TRBV4-1 and TRBJ1-1; TRBD1 agrees at 7 bases. CDR3 region: CASSQERGREAFF. Written as DNA, the CDR3 is TGCGCCAGCAGCCAAGAGAGGGGGCGGGAAGCTTTCTTT.